This T cell receptor beta chain was profiled in a study of early T cells in non-severe SARS-CoV-2 infection. Study context: Chains from this unsorted whole-blood bulk RNA could not be paired. General study results and limits: Matching with VDJdb favored anti-spike CD8 responses (missing private and CD4 specificities).

Individual cDNA molecules carried attached unique molecular identifiers. TCRdb reprocessed the 5' RACE reads via MiXCR and lists one record per CDR3 protein. The sample has roughly 70,000 distinct CDR3 sequences, around 13% seen once. The trim removed 5 bases at V and 5 bases at J, leaving 7 bases unmatched. The CDR3 covers 16 residues. Per germline, CDR1 SGHAT and CDR2 FQNNGV. This clonotype has a count of ten or more. Its antigen is unidentified. This receptor was obtained from an adult who was a healthcare worker with PCR-confirmed SARS-CoV-2 infection or an uninfected control (not recorded which). J is TRBJ2-5 and V is TRBV11-2; 14 positions agree with TRBD2. The sample taken for sequencing was whole blood. The CDR3 region is CASSPTSGGAWETQYF. CDR3 DNA: TGTGCCAGCAGCCCGACTAGCGGGGGGGCCTGGGAGACCCAGTACTTC.